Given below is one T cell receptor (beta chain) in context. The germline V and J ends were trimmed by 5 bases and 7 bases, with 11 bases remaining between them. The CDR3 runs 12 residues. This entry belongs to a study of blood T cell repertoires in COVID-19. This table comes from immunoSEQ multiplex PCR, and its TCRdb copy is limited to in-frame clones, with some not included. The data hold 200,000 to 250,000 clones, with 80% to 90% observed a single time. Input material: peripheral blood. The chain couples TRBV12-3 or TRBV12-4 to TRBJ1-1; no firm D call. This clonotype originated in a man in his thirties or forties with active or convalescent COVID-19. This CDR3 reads CASSPPAGEAFF. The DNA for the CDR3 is TGTGCCAGCAGTCCCCCCGCGGGTGAAGCTTTCTTT.